This record concerns one T cell receptor (beta chain) sequence. Its antigen is still unknown. This sample is drawn from a study of T cell responses to AZD1222 COVID-19 vaccine. Study findings and constraints: At baseline, seropositivity was found in only a handful of AZD1222 recipients. Most donors were white British, females outnumbered males, and clonal diversity was possibly underestimated. Increases in Spike-specific TCR breadth and depth were seen after two AZD1222 doses.

This CDR3 has 18 amino acids. The V gene end was trimmed by 5 bases and the J gene end by 7 bases; junction bases not matched to a gene: 20. CDR1 SEHNR and CDR2 FQNEAQ come from the germline V gene (reference sequence). The protocol was immunoSEQ multiplex PCR, while the TCRdb copy is restricted to in-frame clones and leaves out a portion. The sample records around 140,000 clones, just over 85% being singletons. This chain connects TRBV7-9 to TRBJ1-3, with 7 bases identical to TRBD1. The starting material was peripheral blood, obtained on day 0 of AZD1222 vaccination. The source is an adult in good health. The CDR3 coding sequence is TGTGCCAGCAGCATAACCCTGTGGACAGGACGAAGAAGTAACACCATATATTTT. This translates into CASSITLWTGRRSNTIYF.